This is a list of T cell receptor beta chains from one sample in a study of OX40 agonist ivuxolimab in advanced cancers. Here immunoSEQ multiplex PCR was the method, and the copy in TCRdb shows in-frame clones only, minus some. The sample includes tens of thousands of clones, 87% seen only once; the top ten take roughly 27%. The sample here was CD4+ or CD8+ T cells sorted from blood, taken in a trial of the OX40 agonist ivuxolimab. The receptors come from an adult with an advanced solid tumor such as melanoma, head and neck, liver or kidney cancer. The conserved cysteine and the conserved F or W are not part of the CDR3 here. Fields, in order: J gene, clone size, V gene, CDR3 protein. Where a row states a size, it is once, few, many or the class of an expanded clone; other rows omit it.

TRBJ2-1	NA	TRBV29-1	SVARTGAYNEQF
TRBJ2-7	NA	TRBV5-4	ASSRGQSRGEQY
TRBJ1-5	few	TRBV19	ASRRSNQPQH
TRBJ2-7	once	TRBV9	ASSVGFGTAYEQY
TRBJ2-3	NA	TRBV5-1	ASSLTTSGSTDTQY
TRBJ1-1	NA	TRBV6-5	ASNLKRGGTEAF
TRBJ2-1	NA	TRBV20-1	SATNNEQF
TRBJ1-2	NA	TRBV28	ASSFNYYEGQGAGGYT
TRBJ2-7	NA	TRBV18	ASSFSFSGRAHEQY
TRBJ2-3	NA	TRBV11-3	ASSLGGASTDTQY
TRBJ2-7	NA	TRBV2	ASSEARASGSYEQY
TRBJ2-2	NA	TRBV5-1	ASSLYDTGELF
TRBJ2-3	NA	TRBV27	ASSPRQGAKDTQY
TRBJ2-5	NA	TRBV11-2	ASSFQGETQY
TRBJ1-2	few	TRBV10-3	AIREGPNYGYT
TRBJ2-1	NA	TRBV5-4	ASSLGGTSGIHNEQF
TRBJ2-3	NA	TRBV7-2	ASSLQGWRGGTDTQY